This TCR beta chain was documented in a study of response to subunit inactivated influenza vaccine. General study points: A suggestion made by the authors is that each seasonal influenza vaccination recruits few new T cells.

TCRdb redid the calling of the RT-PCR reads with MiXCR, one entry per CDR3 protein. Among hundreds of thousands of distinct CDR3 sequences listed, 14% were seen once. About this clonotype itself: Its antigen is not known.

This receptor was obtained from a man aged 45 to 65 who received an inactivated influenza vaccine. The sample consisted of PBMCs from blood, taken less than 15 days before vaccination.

CDR3 region: CASSSQGVQGNEQYF. The CDR3 bases are TGTGCCAGCAGTTCGCAGGGGGTCCAGGGGAACGAGCAGTACTTC. The genes are TRBV28 and TRBJ2-7; 7 nucleotides agree with TRBD1. This CDR3 is built from 15 residues. Trimming took 4 bases from V and 5 from J; bases not matched to a gene: 11. Germline assignment: CDR1 MDHEN and CDR2 SYDVKM.